This TCR beta chain was obtained from a study of shared clonotypes between healthy human individuals (dated by TCRdb to the early 2020s). For the study in its entirety: The cohort included a few men and a couple of women between 18 and 49 years of age. Leukapheresis yielded between about 0.94 and 8.9 billion PBMCs per donor. To estimate repertoire size and how much clonotype sharing occurs between individuals, the study deeply sequenced the blood TCR repertoires of about 5 healthy adults. For each donor, CD4 naive and CD4 memory were each run on three plates, CD8 naive on two plates, and CD8 memory on one plate. Different laboratories and diverse techniques were used to prepare libraries and sequence TCR repertoires, to increase sequencing depth and limit assay-specific biases.

For this clone: It lacks a known antigen. No base-level quality is on record; no much larger clone is a single base apart. The same CDR3 is also encoded by other DNA sequences in this sample.

V and J lose 1 base and 4 bases, and a span of 7 bases separates them. The CDR3 sequence holds 13 residues, the cysteine and phenylalanine included. Here the CDR3 DNA is all that survives: 39 bases in frame from base 1. The germline V gene gives CDR1 as MDHEN and CDR2 as SYDVKM. Overall study outcomes, separate from this receptor: The genetic and exposure-history diversity represented was limited by the small number of donors. Sharing across a handful of donors was observed for approximately 4.6% of naive CD4, over 3% of naive CD8, over 2% of memory CD4, and around 0.42% of memory CD8 clonotypes. Pairwise subsampling indicated that sequencing depth was expected to affect the degree of clonotype sharing among donors. Sampling was restricted to blood, and TCR repertoires in tissue are likely to differ from TCR repertoires in blood. Estimated clonotype richness was generally larger for naive than for memory subsets. Incomplete sequencing was indicated by rarefaction of sorted-subset datasets, despite the large sequencing depth. Compared with non-shared clonotypes, clonotypes shared by all four sorted-subset donors had higher generation probabilities.

The donors were healthy, HIV-negative adults who had no recently reported acute infections or vaccinations. All donors were Caucasian adults living in Nashville, Tennessee, USA. Magnetic negative selection was used to enrich CD4+ T cells, after which naive cells were positively selected on CD45RA and the negative fraction became the memory subset. Blood was obtained by leukapheresis, after which PBMCs were separated by Ficoll-Histopaque density gradient centrifugation and cryopreserved in liquid nitrogen vapor phase. Purity and quantity of every magnetically sorted T cell population were checked by analytical flow cytometry. From each sorted fraction, genomic DNA was isolated and quantified by UV absorbance on a Nanodrop 2000c. Using the deep immunoSEQ assay, TCR CDR3 regions were amplified from genomic DNA by multiplex PCR. Extracted genomic DNA from each cell subset was spread evenly across all wells of several immunoSEQ 96-well plates, with each plate serving as a replicate. For sorted subsets, approximately 200 ng of genomic DNA, equivalent to 30,000 or so T cell genomes, went into each replicate PCR. Purified libraries were quantified with a Qubit 3.0 fluorometer, sized on a Bioanalyzer 2100, and re-quantified with the KAPA Library Quantification kit. Every immunoSEQ 96-well plate was sequenced on a dedicated single-read 150-cycle Illumina NextSeq 550 flow cell. The authors' pipeline ran thus. Because the immunoSEQ output included only junctional sequences and no quality scores, the filtering could not be the same as the filtering used for full-length reads. Sequences were annotated with PyIR, a Python wrapper for IgBLAST v1.9, and V/J genes and CDR3 were assigned using IMGT germline references. Reads were filtered out if the reads had weak V/J assignments (E-value above 1e-6), no CDR3, stop codons, out-of-frame junctions, or ambiguous translated residues. A V3J clonotype was defined by an identical inferred V gene, J gene, and CDR3 amino acid sequence. The percentage overlap between two repertoires was calculated by dividing the number of shared unique clonotypes by the size of the smaller repertoire. Three approaches were used to assess repertoire richness: RTK rarefaction, the Chao1 estimator, and Recon v2.1 estimates of unobserved clonotypes. Generation probabilities were computed with OLGA for all TCRbeta clonotypes obtained by the gDNA method from a few donors. Entries here come from immuneACCESS through TCRdb and include only in-frame sequences with V and J called. Some clones fail to appear in such tables; in the studies checked, an unresolved V gene covers under half of the shortfall, and the cause of the remainder is unknown. The DNA gave D and trimming, while V, J and clone size come from that table. This sample is represented by roughly 2 million clones; roughly 94% of them were singletons. The top ten hold 0.1% to 0.15% of the sample.

This chain is built from TRBV28 and TRBJ1-1, with TRBD1 tentatively as D gene (5 bases match). Sequenced: naive CD4+ T cells sorted from blood. According to the study, the label for this sample's cell subset or site signals: CD45RA+ positively selected. The sequence was collected from a man younger than 30 in good health. The DNA is as follows: TGTGCCAGCAGTTTATTGGGGGGCACTGAAGCTTTCTTT. This codes for CASSLLGGTEAFF.